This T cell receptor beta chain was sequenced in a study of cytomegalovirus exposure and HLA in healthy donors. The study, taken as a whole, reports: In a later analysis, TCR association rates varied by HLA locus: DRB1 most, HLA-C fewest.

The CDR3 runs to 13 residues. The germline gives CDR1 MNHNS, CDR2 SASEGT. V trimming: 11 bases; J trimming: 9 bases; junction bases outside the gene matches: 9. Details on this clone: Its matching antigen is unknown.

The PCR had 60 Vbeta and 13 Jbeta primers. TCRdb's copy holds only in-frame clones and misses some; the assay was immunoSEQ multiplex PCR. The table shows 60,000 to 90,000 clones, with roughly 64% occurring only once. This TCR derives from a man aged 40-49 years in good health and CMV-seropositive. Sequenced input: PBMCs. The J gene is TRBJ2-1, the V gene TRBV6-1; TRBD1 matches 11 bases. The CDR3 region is CAGSDRGLSEQFF. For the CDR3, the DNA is TGTGCCGGATCGGACAGGGGGCTGAGTGAGCAGTTCTTC.